A single sample is the source of the 30 T cell receptor beta chains below, sequenced in a study of blood T cell repertoires in COVID-19. Some clones are missing from TCRdb's copy, which holds only in-frame ones; the method was immunoSEQ multiplex PCR. This sample has about 83,000 clones, with around 86% found just once. The specimen sequenced was peripheral blood. The origin of the receptors is a man older than 75 with active or convalescent COVID-19.

This clone came up once. V and J are TRBV6-5 and TRBJ1-6; D is undetermined. From germline, CDR1 is MNHEY and CDR2 SVGAGI. This CDR3 is built from 14 residues. The germline V and J ends were trimmed by 5 bases and 7 bases, with 12 bases remaining between them. The CDR3 reads CASSLHSTNSPLHF. CDR3 bases: TGTGCCAGCAGTCTCCATTCGACAAATTCACCCCTCCACTTT.

The chain uses TRBV6-1 and TRBJ1-3, with D perhaps matching TRBD1 (6 bases). The CDR3 loop spans 18 amino acids. The ends were cut back, 4 bases at V and 0 bases at J, with 19 bases in the middle. Germline CDR1 and CDR2: MNHNS and SASEGT. This CDR3 reads CASSALRDTRNSGNTIYF. DNA for the CDR3: TGTGCCAGCAGTGCACTCCGGGACACCCGAAACTCTGGAAACACCATATATTTT.

The chain carries TRBV5-1 and TRBJ2-1, with no clear D. Germline CDR1 reads SGHRS; CDR2 reads YFSETQ. This CDR3 has 15 amino acids. V was cut by 3 bases and J by 0 bases, with 10 bases left in between. CDR3 loop: CASSSSESSYNEQFF. For the CDR3, the DNA is TGCGCCAGCAGCTCAAGCGAAAGCTCCTACAATGAGCAGTTCTTC.

The chain recombines TRBV7-9 with TRBJ2-5; D is perhaps TRBD1 (6 bases). V was cut by 3 bases and J by 5 bases, with 16 bases left in between. CDR1 SEHNR and CDR2 FQNEAQ come from the germline V gene (reference sequence). The CDR3 extends over 15 amino acids. CDR3 DNA: TGTGCCAGCAGCTTTGGGACAAGAAGGGCGGAGACCCAGTACTTC. This codes for CASSFGTRRAETQYF. Full variable domain (outside the CDR3, taken from reference TRBV7-9 and TRBJ2-5): DTGVSQNPRHKITKRGQNVTFRCDPISEHNRLYWYRQTLGQGPEFLTYFQNEAQLEKSRLLSDRFSAERPKGSFSTLEIQRTEQGDSAMYLCASSFGTRRAETQYFGPGTRLLVL.

This clone has only one observation. This chain joins TRBV12-3 or TRBV12-4 and TRBJ1-1, with D uncertain. V lost 3 bases, J lost 2 bases, and 7 bases lay in between. CDR3 length: 13 amino acids. The CDR3 here is CASSFPENTEAFF. CDR3 bases: TGTGCCAGCAGTTTCCCAGAAAACACTGAAGCTTTCTTT.

The V and J genes are TRBV5-1 and TRBJ1-2, with TRBD1 as a possible D gene (6 bases). V lost 3 bases to trimming and J lost 4 bases, with 10 bases between them. Germline-derived CDR1 and CDR2 are SGHRS and YFSETQ. CDR3 length: 13 amino acids. The DNA for the CDR3 is TGCGCCAGCAGCTACGGACAGTTCTATGGCTACACCTTC. This encodes CASSYGQFYGYTF.

CDR3 sequence: CASSSESSEAFF. In DNA, the CDR3 is TGCGCCAGCAGCTCCGAGAGCTCTGAAGCTTTCTTT. The rearrangement joins TRBV5-1 to TRBJ1-1; no firm D call. Per the germline V gene, CDR1 is SGHRS and CDR2 is YFSETQ. The CDR3 is 12 residues long. V lost 3 bases and J lost 6, with 9 bases in between. Variable domain in full (rest from reference TRBV5-1 and TRBJ1-1): KAGVTQTPRYLIKTRGQQVTLSCSPISGHRSVSWYQQTPGQGLQFLFEYFSETQRNKGNFPGRFSGRQFSNSRSEMNVSTLELGDSALYLCASSSESSEAFFGQGTRLTVV.

The chain is built from TRBV2 and TRBJ2-3; the D is unclear. Trimming took off 7 bases at V and 2 bases at J, with 7 bases between the two ends. This CDR3 region has 12 residues. CDR1 and CDR2 (germline): SNHLY, FYNNEI. CDR3 DNA: TGTGCCAGCAAGGCGGTCACAGATACGCAGTATTTT. Its translation: CASKAVTDTQYF.

This chain joins TRBV5-1 and TRBJ2-3; the match to TRBD1 covers 8 bases. The CDR3 consists of 15 residues. V was clipped by 6 bases and J by 3 bases; unmatched bases: 9. Germline V gives CDR1 SGHRS, CDR2 YFSETQ. The CDR3 is CASKAQGAQTDTQYF. The CDR3 DNA follows: TGCGCCAGCAAGGCCCAGGGGGCGCAGACAGATACGCAGTATTTT.

This chain uses TRBV19 with TRBJ2-1; a possible D gene is TRBD2 (6 bases). CDR1 LNHDA and CDR2 SQIVND come from the germline V gene (reference sequence). The CDR3 sequence is 14 residues long. The V gene lost 7 bases and the J gene lost 0 bases, with 10 bases spanning the gap. The CDR3 region has the DNA TGTGCCAGTACTAGCGATAGCTCCTACAATGAGCAGTTCTTC. Translation gives CASTSDSSYNEQFF.

This chain uses TRBV19 with TRBJ1-1; D is uncertain. The CDR3 spans 14 residues. V gave up 3 bases and J gave up 1 base, with 9 bases separating them. The germline V gene has CDR1 LNHDA and CDR2 SQIVND (reference sequence). The CDR3: CASSIGRGNTEAFF. CDR3 nucleotides: TGTGCCAGTAGTATTGGGCGGGGGAACACTGAAGCTTTCTTT.

This sequence joins TRBV5-6 and TRBJ1-2, with a weak D call TRBD1 (6 bases). V was pared by 3 bases and J by 8 bases, with 20 bases between. The CDR3 is made up of 15 amino acids. Germline CDR1 reads SGHDT; CDR2 reads YYEEEE. CDR3 nucleotide sequence: TGTGCCAGCAGCTCGGGCTTGGACAGCCGAGTGGGCTACACCTTC. As protein: CASSSGLDSRVGYTF.

This chain joins TRBV10-1 and TRBJ1-6, with TRBD1 as a possible D gene (6 bases). The CDR3 covers 15 residues. Per the germline V gene, CDR1 is WNHNN and CDR2 is SYGVQD (reference sequence). V lost 10 bases and J lost 14, with 27 bases in between. CDR3 region: CATKLSPPRDKALHF. The CDR3 DNA follows: TGCGCCACCAAACTTTCACCTCCCCGGGACAAAGCCCTCCACTTT.

The V gene is TRBV30, the J gene TRBJ2-1, with 8 nucleotides matching TRBD1. The junction had 8 bases not matched to a gene; V was cut back by 1 base and J by 6 bases. This CDR3 is built from 15 residues. CDR1 and CDR2 (germline): GTSNPN, SVGIG (reference sequence). The CDR3 region has the DNA TGTGCCTGGAGTGCGGCGACAGGACAGGGCAATGAGCAGTTCTTC. It yields the protein CAWSAATGQGNEQFF.

The CDR3 coding sequence is TGTGCCAGCAGCCAAGGCCGAGGGAGCAATGAAAAACTGTTTTTT. This sequence encodes CASSQGRGSNEKLFF. The gene calls are TRBV3-1 (or the pseudogene TRBV3-2) and TRBJ1-4; no clear D. This CDR3 has 15 residues. Per germline, CDR1 LGHDT and CDR2 YNNKEL (reference sequence). The V and J ends lost 1 base and 5 bases respectively, with 11 bases between them.

The gene calls are TRBV5-1 and TRBJ2-5, with D tentatively TRBD2 (7 bases). The CDR3 has 15 amino acids. Trimming took 5 bases from V and 0 from J, leaving 14 bases between them. The germline CDR1 and CDR2 sequences are SGHRS and YFSETQ. DNA of the CDR3: TGCGCCAGCAGTTGGGGGGGGGCGTACCAAGAGACCCAGTACTTC. Translating it yields CASSWGGAYQETQYF. Using reference TRBV5-1 and TRBJ2-5 for the parts outside the CDR3, the full variable domain is KAGVTQTPRYLIKTRGQQVTLSCSPISGHRSVSWYQQTPGQGLQFLFEYFSETQRNKGNFPGRFSGRQFSNSRSEMNVSTLELGDSALYLCASSWGGAYQETQYFGPGTRLLVL.

This sequence joins TRBV3-1 (or the pseudogene TRBV3-2) and TRBJ1-4; 8 nucleotides align to TRBD1. The V segment lost 4 bases and the J segment 0 bases; nucleotides outside the gene matches: 4. This CDR3 is built from 16 residues. Per germline, CDR1 LGHDT and CDR2 YNNKEL (reference sequence). The CDR3, as DNA: TGTGCCAGCAGCCCCGACAGGGGCCCAACTAATGAAAAACTGTTTTTT. It encodes CASSPDRGPTNEKLFF.

The chain combines TRBV6-5 with TRBJ1-1, with 7 bases that match TRBD1. Germline V gene lookup returns CDR1 MNHEY and CDR2 SVGAGI. This CDR3 comprises 15 residues. V gave up 6 bases and J gave up 4 bases; unmatched junction bases: 11. CDR3 protein: CASRRGDSVSTEAFF. The DNA of the CDR3 is TGTGCCAGCAGGAGAGGGGACAGCGTGAGCACTGAAGCTTTCTTT.

This clone was observed a handful of times. The V and J genes are TRBV4-1 and TRBJ1-2; 7 bases are a match to TRBD1. CDR3 length: 14 residues. V shed 3 bases and J 3 bases; nucleotides not matched to a gene: 4. Germline lookup yields CDR1 MGHRA and CDR2 YSYEKL. CDR3 in DNA: TGCGCCAGCAGCCACAACAGGGGTGACTATGGCTACACCTTC. Residues: CASSHNRGDYGYTF.

The J gene is TRBJ2-5, the V gene TRBV14; tentative D call: TRBD2 (6 bases). Deletions cut 3 bases from V and 5 bases from J, with 25 bases between. The CDR3 length is 18 residues. CDR1 and CDR2 (germline): SGHDN, FVKESK. This CDR3 reads CASSQLGRQGSLGETQYF. The CDR3 coding sequence is TGTGCCAGCAGCCAGCTAGGGAGGCAGGGATCGTTAGGGGAGACCCAGTACTTC.

The table lists this clone with a few counts. V usage is TRBV5-1 and J usage is TRBJ1-2; weak D call: TRBD1 (6 bases). The V and J ends lost 3 bases and 4 bases respectively, with 10 bases between them. Per the germline V gene, CDR1 is SGHRS and CDR2 is YFSETQ. The CDR3 is made up of 13 amino acids. The DNA of the CDR3 is TGCGCCAGCAGCTGGGGGCAGGCCTATGGCTACACCTTC. It translates to CASSWGQAYGYTF.

This CDR3 reads CASSYDRGRTNEQYV. The CDR3 DNA reads as TGTGCCAGCAGTTATGACAGGGGAAGAACGAACGAGCAGTACGTC. The gene calls are TRBV6-5 and TRBJ2-7; TRBD1 matches at 8 bases. The CDR3 is 15 amino acids. The germline V gene has CDR1 MNHEY and CDR2 SVGAGI. J lost 5 bases, V lost 3 bases, and 9 bases had no gene match.

The chain couples TRBV19 to TRBJ2-5; D is perhaps TRBD2 (6 bases). The ends were cut back, 5 bases at V and 4 bases at J, with 14 bases in the middle. CDR3 length: 14 amino acids. CDR1 and CDR2 (germline): LNHDA, SQIVND (reference sequence). CDR3 sequence reads: CASSLGTSPETQYF. In DNA, the CDR3 is TGTGCCAGTAGTCTCGGGACTTCGCCAGAGACCCAGTACTTC.

The chain employs TRBV19 and TRBJ1-2; D is ambiguous. Trimming left V 0 bases short and J 8 bases short, with 10 bases between. The CDR3 runs to 13 residues. CDR1 is LNHDA, CDR2 SQIVND, per germline (reference sequence). The CDR3 sequence is CASSIDFRRGYTF. CDR3 in DNA: TGTGCCAGTAGTATAGATTTCAGAAGAGGCTACACCTTC.

The CDR3 region is CASSAQGRTEAFF. The CDR3 DNA reads TGTGCCAGCAGTGCCCAGGGGAGAACTGAAGCTTTCTTT. The rearrangement links TRBV25-1 to TRBJ1-1, with D tentatively TRBD1 (6 bases). The germline gives CDR1 MGHDK, CDR2 SYGVNS. The CDR3 covers 13 residues. The V gene lost 4 bases and the J gene lost 5 bases, with 11 bases spanning the gap.

This chain links TRBV7-8 with TRBJ1-5; D may be TRBD1 (6 bases). This CDR3 has 18 amino acids. The V gene's germline CDR1 is SGHVS and CDR2 FQNEAQ. V shed 5 bases and J shed 5 bases, with 25 bases lying between them. The CDR3 loop reads CASSHRTADWQTDQPQHF. The DNA for the CDR3 is TGTGCCAGCAGCCACCGGACAGCCGACTGGCAAACCGATCAGCCCCAGCATTTT.

Written as DNA, the CDR3 is TGTGCCAGCAGCCCCCTGAGTTACGGCACTGAAGCTTTCTTT. Translating it yields CASSPLSYGTEAFF. V usage is TRBV11-3 and J usage is TRBJ1-1; D is undetermined. Germline V gives CDR1 SGHNT, CDR2 YENEEA. This CDR3 comprises 14 residues. The germline V and J ends were trimmed by 5 bases and 4 bases, with 14 bases remaining between them.

The chain carries TRBV10-2 and TRBJ1-4; 7 nucleotides align to TRBD1. This CDR3 spans 17 amino acids. V dropped 2 bases and J dropped 4; count of bases not matched to a gene: 10. Germline lookup yields CDR1 WSHSY and CDR2 SAAADI. The CDR3 protein is CASSEARPGTVNEKLFF. CDR3 sequence (DNA): TGCGCCAGCAGTGAGGCGCGCCCAGGGACAGTTAATGAAAAACTGTTTTTT.

V and J are TRBV5-1 and TRBJ1-1, with 7 bases matching TRBD1. Germline-derived CDR1 and CDR2 are SGHRS and YFSETQ. Trimming cost V 4 bases and J 0 bases; bases outside gene matches: 6. The CDR3 length is 15 residues. DNA of the CDR3: TGCGCCAGCAGCCTATTCGGGACAGTGAACACTGAAGCTTTCTTT. As protein: CASSLFGTVNTEAFF.

The chain has TRBV6-4 and TRBJ1-2, with a tentative D call TRBD1 (5 bases). With 2 bases removed from V and 4 bases from J, the gap between germline ends came to 32 bases. Germline V gene data show CDR1 as MRHNA and CDR2 as SNTAGT. CDR3 length: 21 amino acids. The CDR3 reads CASSDPIGGDRGTAPSYGYTF. The DNA of the CDR3 is TGTGCCAGCAGTGACCCCATCGGGGGGGATCGGGGGACGGCCCCTAGCTATGGCTACACCTTC.